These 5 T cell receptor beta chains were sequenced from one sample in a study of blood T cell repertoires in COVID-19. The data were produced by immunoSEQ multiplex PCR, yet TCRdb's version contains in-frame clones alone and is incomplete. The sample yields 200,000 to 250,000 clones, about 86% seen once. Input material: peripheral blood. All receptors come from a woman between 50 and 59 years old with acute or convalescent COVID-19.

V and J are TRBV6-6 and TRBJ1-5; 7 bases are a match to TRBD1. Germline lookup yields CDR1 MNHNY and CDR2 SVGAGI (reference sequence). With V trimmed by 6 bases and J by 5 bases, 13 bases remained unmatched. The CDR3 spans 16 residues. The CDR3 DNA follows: TGTGCCAGCAGAGCCTCCGGGACAGCAATTGATCAGCCCCAGCATTTT. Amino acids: CASRASGTAIDQPQHF.

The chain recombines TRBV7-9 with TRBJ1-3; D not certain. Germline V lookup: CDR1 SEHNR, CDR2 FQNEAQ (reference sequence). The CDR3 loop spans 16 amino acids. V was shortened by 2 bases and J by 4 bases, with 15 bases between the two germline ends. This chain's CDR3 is CASSLNNGNSGNTIYF. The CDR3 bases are TGTGCCAGCAGCTTAAATAACGGGAATTCCGGAAACACCATATATTTT.

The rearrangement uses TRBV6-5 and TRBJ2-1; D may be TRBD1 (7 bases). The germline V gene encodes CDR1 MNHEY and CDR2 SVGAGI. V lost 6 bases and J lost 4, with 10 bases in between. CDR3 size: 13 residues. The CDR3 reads CASRTGRYNEQFF. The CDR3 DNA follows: TGTGCCAGCAGGACAGGGAGGTACAATGAGCAGTTCTTC.

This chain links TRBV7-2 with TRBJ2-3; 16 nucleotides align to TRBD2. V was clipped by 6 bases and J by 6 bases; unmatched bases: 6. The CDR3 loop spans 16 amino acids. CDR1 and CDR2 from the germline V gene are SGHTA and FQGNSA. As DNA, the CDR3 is TGTGCCAGCAGTCGGGGACTAGCGGGGGGGCTGGATACGCAGTATTTT. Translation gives CASSRGLAGGLDTQYF.

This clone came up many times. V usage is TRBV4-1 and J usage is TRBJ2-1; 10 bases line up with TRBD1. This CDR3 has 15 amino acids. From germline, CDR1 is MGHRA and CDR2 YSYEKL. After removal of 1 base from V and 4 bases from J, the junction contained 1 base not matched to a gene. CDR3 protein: CASSQGTGGYNEQFF. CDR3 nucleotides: TGCGCCAGCAGCCAAGGGACAGGGGGATACAATGAGCAGTTCTTC.